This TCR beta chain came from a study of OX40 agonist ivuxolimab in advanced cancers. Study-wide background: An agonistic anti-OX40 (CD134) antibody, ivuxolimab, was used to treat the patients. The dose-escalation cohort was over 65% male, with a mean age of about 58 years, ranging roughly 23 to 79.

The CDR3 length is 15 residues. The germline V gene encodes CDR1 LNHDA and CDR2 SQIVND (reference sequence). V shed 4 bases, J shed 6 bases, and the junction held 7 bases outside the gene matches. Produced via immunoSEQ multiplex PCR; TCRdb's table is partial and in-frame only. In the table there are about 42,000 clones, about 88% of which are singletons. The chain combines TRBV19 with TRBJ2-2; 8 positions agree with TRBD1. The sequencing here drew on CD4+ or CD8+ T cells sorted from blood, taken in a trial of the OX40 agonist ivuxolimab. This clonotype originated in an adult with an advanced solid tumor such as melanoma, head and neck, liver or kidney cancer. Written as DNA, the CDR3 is TGTGCCAGTAGTACGAACAGGGGGGTCCCCGGGGAGCTGTTTTTT. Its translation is CASSTNRGVPGELFF.